One sample yielded the 9 T cell receptor beta chains listed below, sequenced in a study of OX40 agonist ivuxolimab in advanced cancers. Sequencing was performed with immunoSEQ multiplex PCR; in TCRdb, only in-frame clones are kept and a portion is missing. The sample lists some 64,000 clones, around 85% occurring once. Specimen: CD4+ or CD8+ T cells sorted from blood, collected in a trial of the OX40 agonist ivuxolimab. These receptor sequences come from an adult with an advanced solid tumor such as melanoma, head and neck, liver or kidney cancer.

The rearrangement uses TRBV19 and TRBJ1-5, with 8 bases aligning to TRBD1. This CDR3 spans 14 amino acids. Looked up from germline, CDR1 is LNHDA and CDR2 is SQIVND (reference sequence). Trimming at V came to 7 bases and at J to 4 bases, leaving 6 bases not matched to a gene. The CDR3 bases are TGTGCCAGTACTCGGACAGGGACTAATCAGCCCCAGCATTTT. Translating gives CASTRTGTNQPQHF.

The rearrangement joins TRBV18 to TRBJ2-5; TRBD2 agrees at 8 bases. The CDR3 runs 15 residues. After removal of 5 bases from V and 4 bases from J, the junction contained 9 bases not matched to a gene. Germline V gene data show CDR1 as KGHSH and CDR2 as LQKENI. CDR3 amino acids: CASSTTDGGGETQYF. DNA of the CDR3: TGTGCCAGCTCAACTACCGACGGGGGGGGAGAGACCCAGTACTTC.

The genes are TRBV25-1 and TRBJ2-5; D might be TRBD2 (5 bases). The CDR3 spans 14 residues. Germline V CDR1 and CDR2: MGHDK, SYGVNS. Trimming shortened V by 2 bases and J by 6 bases, and 13 bases separated the two germline ends. CDR3 amino acids: CASSEPGYTKTQYF. CDR3 DNA sequence: TGTGCCAGCAGTGAACCGGGATACACCAAGACCCAGTACTTC.

V gene TRBV29-1 combines with J gene TRBJ1-4; maybe TRBD1 (6 bases). V lost 3 bases and J lost 4, with 15 bases in between. The CDR3 totals 15 residues. CDR1 SQVTM and CDR2 ANQGSEA come from the germline V gene. For the CDR3, the DNA is TGCAGCGTTGAGTTGCCGGGACACAGTAATGAAAAACTGTTTTTT. Protein product: CSVELPGHSNEKLFF.

The V call is TRBV19, the J call TRBJ2-3, with unresolved D. Trimming took 5 bases from V and 6 from J, leaving 12 bases between them. This CDR3 has 13 amino acids. CDR1 is LNHDA, CDR2 SQIVND, per germline (reference sequence). Here the CDR3 reads CASSPQAMDTQYF. DNA of the CDR3: TGTGCCAGTAGTCCCCAGGCGATGGATACGCAGTATTTT.

V gene TRBV9 combines with J gene TRBJ2-7; 13 bases agree with TRBD2. Germline V gives CDR1 SGDLS, CDR2 YYNGEE. V shed 3 bases, J shed 6 bases, and the junction held 6 bases outside the gene matches. The CDR3 length is 15 residues. CDR3: CASSEGLAGSLEQYF. As DNA, the CDR3 is TGTGCCAGCAGCGAGGGACTAGCGGGATCCCTCGAGCAGTACTTC. Looking up the rest from reference TRBV9 and TRBJ2-7 gives the full variable domain: DSGVTQTPKHLITATGQRVTLRCSPRSGDLSVYWYQQSLDQGLQFLIQYYNGEERAKGNILERFSAQQFPDLHSELNLSSLELGDSALYFCASSEGLAGSLEQYFGPGTRLTVT.

The chain joins TRBV6-1 to TRBJ2-7; D could derive from TRBD1 or TRBD2 (6 bases each). The ends were cut back, 11 bases at V and 1 base at J, with 15 bases in the middle. The CDR3 length is 13 residues. Per germline, CDR1 MNHNS and CDR2 SASEGT. The CDR3 spells CAGTVQGSYEQYF. The CDR3 DNA reads TGTGCCGGGACTGTACAGGGATCCTACGAGCAGTACTTC.

CDR3 sequence reads: CASSATANTEAFF. CDR3 nucleotide sequence: TGTGCCAGCAGCGCGACAGCGAACACTGAAGCTTTCTTT. The chain carries TRBV7-3 and TRBJ1-1; TRBD1 is a possible D gene (5 bases). The CDR3 covers 13 residues. Trimming left V 5 bases short and J 1 base short, with 8 bases between. In germline, CDR1 is SGHTA, CDR2 FQGTGA. The variable domain in full, with the rest retrieved from reference TRBV7-3 and TRBJ1-1, is GAGVSQTPSNKVTEKGKYVELRCDPISGHTALYWYRQSLGQGPEFLIYFQGTGAADDSGLPNDRFFAVRPEGSVSTLKIQRTERGDSAVYLCASSATANTEAFFGQGTRLTVV.

J is TRBJ1-2 and V is TRBV18, with no clear D. Germline CDR1 reads KGHSH; CDR2 reads LQKENI. This CDR3 contains 12 residues. Trimming removed 3 bases from V and 8 bases from J, with 10 bases in between. The CDR3 bases are TGTGCCAGCTCACCTGGGGAGCGGGGCTACACCTTC. Its protein is CASSPGERGYTF.